These 11 T cell receptor beta chains were all obtained from the same sample, sequenced in a study of spatial heterogeneity in lung cancer. One entry per CDR3 protein, called by TCRdb with MiXCR from the 5' RACE reads. The sample consists of approximately 10,000 distinct CDR3 sequences, roughly 20% of them appearing once. Time point of the sample: blood at routine non-recurrence follow-up after resection. This specimen was PBMCs, taken at follow-up. Source of these receptors: a male donor with early-stage non-small cell lung cancer.

This sequence joins TRBV7-2 and TRBJ2-1; the D is unclear. The V gene's germline CDR1 is SGHTA and CDR2 FQGNSA. V was shortened by 4 bases and J by 0 bases, with 7 bases between the two germline ends. The CDR3 consists of 14 residues. CDR3 loop: CASSSMISYNEQFF. The DNA of the CDR3 is TGTGCCAGCAGCTCAATGATCTCCTACAATGAGCAGTTCTTC.

This clonotype rates as medium-sized. The chain has TRBV4-1 and TRBJ2-7, with D perhaps TRBD2 (6 bases). There are 15 residues in the CDR3. Germline CDR1 reads MGHRA; CDR2 reads YSYEKL. Between the trimmed V and J ends, which lost 0 bases and 4 bases, there was a span of 13 bases. The CDR3 coding sequence is TGCGCCAGCAGCCAAGACGGACGGGGGACTTACGAGCAGTACTTC. This encodes CASSQDGRGTYEQYF.

This clonotype has a count of ten or more. The rearrangement joins TRBV7-8 to TRBJ2-7, with 9 nucleotides matching TRBD1. The CDR3 covers 16 residues. The trim removed 5 bases at V and 3 bases at J, leaving 11 bases unmatched. Germline V gives CDR1 SGHVS, CDR2 FQNEAQ. The CDR3 region is CASSLLEGTGNYEQYF. The CDR3 DNA follows: TGTGCCAGCAGCCTTCTAGAGGGGACAGGGAACTACGAGCAGTACTTC.

At least ten counts were recorded for this clonotype. The chain carries TRBV12-3 or TRBV12-4 and TRBJ1-1, with D unresolved. The CDR3 totals 15 residues. Deletions cut 5 bases from V and 5 bases from J, with 18 bases between. In nucleotides, the CDR3 is TGTGCCAGCAGTCTCGAAGGTAGGTTCGGGACTGAAGCTTTCTTT. Amino acid sequence: CASSLEGRFGTEAFF.

The chain is built from TRBV3-1 and TRBJ2-1, with 7 bases identical to TRBD2. V was pared by 0 bases and J by 4 bases, with 6 bases of the junction left unmatched. The V gene's germline CDR1 is LGHDT and CDR2 YNNKEL (reference sequence). CDR3 length: 16 amino acids. This chain's CDR3 is CASSQEWREPYNEQFF. CDR3 in DNA: TGTGCCAGCAGCCAAGAGTGGCGGGAGCCTTACAATGAGCAGTTCTTC.

This clonotype was recorded at least ten times. The genes are TRBV2 and TRBJ1-5; D gene ambiguous. CDR1 is SNHLY and CDR2 is FYNNEI in the germline V gene. Trimming shortened V by 8 bases and J by 3 bases, and 8 bases separated the two germline ends. The CDR3 consists of 12 residues. The CDR3 loop is CASCFDNQPQHF. The CDR3 region has the DNA TGTGCCAGCTGTTTCGACAATCAGCCCCAGCATTTT.

This clonotype was counted many times. The chain carries TRBV7-8 and TRBJ2-7; 8 bases are a match to TRBD1. J lost 1 base, V lost 5 bases, and 10 bases had no gene match. The CDR3 is made up of 16 amino acids. Germline values: CDR1 SGHVS, CDR2 FQNEAQ. As DNA, the CDR3 is TGTGCCAGCAGCCCCAGTACAGGGGGGAAATCCTACGAGCAGTACTTC. This translates into CASSPSTGGKSYEQYF.

This clonotype was seen at least ten times. The CDR3 bases are TGTGCCATCAGTGGCGACAGGGGTAATCAGCCCCAGCATTTT. Its protein product is CAISGDRGNQPQHF. The chain couples TRBV10-3 to TRBJ1-5; 8 positions agree with TRBD1. This CDR3 spans 14 amino acids. V lost 4 bases and J lost 4; bases outside the gene matches: 3. CDR1 and CDR2 from the germline V gene are ENHRY and SYGVKD.

About this clonotype: The junction departs from germline at one end; a sequencing error may be responsible. The rearrangement uses TRBV10-3 and TRBJ1-1; 10 bases fit TRBD1. CDR1 is ENHRY and CDR2 is SYGVKD in the germline V gene. The CDR3 consists of 13 residues. The CDR3 nucleotides are TGTGCCACCAGTGGGACAGGGGATACTGAAGCTTTCTTT. It specifies CATSGTGDTEAFF.

This chain connects TRBV7-9 to TRBJ2-2; 8 nucleotides match TRBD1. CDR1 SEHNR and CDR2 FQNEAQ come from the germline V gene (reference sequence). This CDR3 region has 15 residues. J was trimmed by 4 bases and V by 8 bases; bases with no gene match: 9. CDR3 sequence: CASWTGPKGTGELFF. The CDR3 DNA follows: TGTGCCAGCTGGACAGGGCCGAAGGGCACCGGGGAGCTGTTTTTT.

V is TRBV20-1 and J is TRBJ2-7; 11 nucleotides line up with TRBD2. Germline V gives CDR1 DFQATT, CDR2 SNEGSKA (reference sequence). The CDR3 consists of 16 residues. The V segment lost 0 bases and the J segment 2 bases; nucleotides outside the gene matches: 6. The CDR3 DNA reads TGCAGTGCTAGAGAAGCTACTAGCGGGAGTCCCTACGAGCAGTACTTC. Protein product: CSAREATSGSPYEQYF.